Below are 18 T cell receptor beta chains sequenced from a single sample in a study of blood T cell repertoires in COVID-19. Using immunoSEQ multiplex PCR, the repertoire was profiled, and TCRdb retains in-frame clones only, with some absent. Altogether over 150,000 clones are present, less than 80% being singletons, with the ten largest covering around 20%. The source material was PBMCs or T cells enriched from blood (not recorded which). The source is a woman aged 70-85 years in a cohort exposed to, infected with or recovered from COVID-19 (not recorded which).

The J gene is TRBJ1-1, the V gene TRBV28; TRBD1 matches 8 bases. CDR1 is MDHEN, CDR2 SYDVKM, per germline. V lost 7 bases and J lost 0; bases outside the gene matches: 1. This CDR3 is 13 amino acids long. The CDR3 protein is CASMGQVNTEAFF. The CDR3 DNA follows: TGTGCCAGCATGGGACAGGTGAACACTGAAGCTTTCTTT.

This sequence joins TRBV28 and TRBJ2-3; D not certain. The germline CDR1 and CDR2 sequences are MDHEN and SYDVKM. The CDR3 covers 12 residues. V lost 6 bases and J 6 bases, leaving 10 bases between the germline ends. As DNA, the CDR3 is TGTGCCAGCAGCGGTGCTCGGGATACGCAGTATTTT. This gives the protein CASSGARDTQYF.

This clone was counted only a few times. DNA for the CDR3: TGTGCCACCCGACAGGGGGCGGGCAATGAGCAGTTCTTC. Encoded protein: CATRQGAGNEQFF. This chain links TRBV28 with TRBJ2-1; 10 positions agree with TRBD1. The CDR3 runs 13 residues. The V and J ends lost 10 bases and 6 bases, in that order; junction bases with no gene match: 6. Germline assignment: CDR1 MDHEN and CDR2 SYDVKM. The full variable domain, completed using reference TRBV28 and TRBJ2-1, is DVKVTQSSRYLVKRTGEKVFLECVQDMDHENMFWYRQDPGLGLRLIYFSYDVKMKEKGDIPEGYSVSREKKERFSLILESASTNQTSMYLCATRQGAGNEQFFGPGTRLTVL.

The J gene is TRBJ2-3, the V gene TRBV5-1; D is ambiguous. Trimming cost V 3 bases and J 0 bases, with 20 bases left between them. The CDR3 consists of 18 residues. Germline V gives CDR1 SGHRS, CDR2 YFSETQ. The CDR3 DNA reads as TGCGCCAGCAGCTCTGCAATTTCGGCGGTAACTAGCACAGATACGCAGTATTTT. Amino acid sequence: CASSSAISAVTSTDTQYF.

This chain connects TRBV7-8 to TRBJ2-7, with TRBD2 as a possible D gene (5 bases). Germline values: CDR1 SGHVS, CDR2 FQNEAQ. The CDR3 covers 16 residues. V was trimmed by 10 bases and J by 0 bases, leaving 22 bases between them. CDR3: CATRPSGRGNSYEQYF. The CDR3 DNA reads TGTGCCACCCGCCCTTCGGGGAGAGGCAACTCCTACGAGCAGTACTTC.

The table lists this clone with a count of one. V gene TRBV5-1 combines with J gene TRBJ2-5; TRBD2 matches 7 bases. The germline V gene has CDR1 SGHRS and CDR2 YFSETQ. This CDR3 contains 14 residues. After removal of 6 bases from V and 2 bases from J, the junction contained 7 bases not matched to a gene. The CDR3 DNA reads TGCGCCAGCACCCCGGTGGGGGGGCAAGAGACCCAGTACTTC. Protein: CASTPVGGQETQYF.

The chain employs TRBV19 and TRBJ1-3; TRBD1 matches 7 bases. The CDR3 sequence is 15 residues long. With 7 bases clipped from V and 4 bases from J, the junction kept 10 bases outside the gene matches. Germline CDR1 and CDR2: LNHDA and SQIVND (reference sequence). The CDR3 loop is CASKSLRGQGNTIYF. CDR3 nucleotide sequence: TGTGCCAGTAAATCTTTGCGGGGACAGGGAAACACCATATATTTT.

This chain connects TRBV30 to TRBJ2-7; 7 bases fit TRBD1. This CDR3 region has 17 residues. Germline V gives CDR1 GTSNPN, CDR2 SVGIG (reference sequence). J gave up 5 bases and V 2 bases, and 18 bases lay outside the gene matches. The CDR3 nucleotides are TGTGCCTGGAGTCTCGGGTTAACAGGGGCTCTTTTTGACGAGCAGTACTTC. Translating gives CAWSLGLTGALFDEQYF.

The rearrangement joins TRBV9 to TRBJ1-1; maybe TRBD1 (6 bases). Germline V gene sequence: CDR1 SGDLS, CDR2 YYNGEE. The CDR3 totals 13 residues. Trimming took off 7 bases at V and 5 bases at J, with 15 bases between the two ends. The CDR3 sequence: CASARGAGTEAFF. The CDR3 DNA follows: TGTGCCAGCGCTCGGGGGGCCGGTACTGAAGCTTTCTTT.

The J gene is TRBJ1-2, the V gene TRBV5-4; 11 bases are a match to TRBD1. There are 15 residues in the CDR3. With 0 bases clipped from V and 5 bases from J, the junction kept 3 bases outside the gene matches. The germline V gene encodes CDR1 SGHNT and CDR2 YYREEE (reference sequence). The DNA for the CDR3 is TGTGCCAGCAGCTTGGGCGGACAGGGGGCTTATGGCTACACCTTC. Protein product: CASSLGGQGAYGYTF.

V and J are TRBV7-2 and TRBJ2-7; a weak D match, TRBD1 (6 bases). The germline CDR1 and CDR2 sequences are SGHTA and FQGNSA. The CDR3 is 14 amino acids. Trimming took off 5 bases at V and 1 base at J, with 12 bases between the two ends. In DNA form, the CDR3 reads TGTGCCAGCAGCCAACAGGGTTCTTCCTACGAGCAGTACTTC. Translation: CASSQQGSSYEQYF. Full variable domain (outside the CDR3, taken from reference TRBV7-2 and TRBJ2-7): GAGVSQSPSNKVTEKGKDVELRCDPISGHTALYWYRQSLGQGLEFLIYFQGNSAPDKSGLPSDRFSAERTGGSVSTLTIQRTQQEDSAVYLCASSQQGSSYEQYFGPGTRLTVT.

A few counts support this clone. CDR3 DNA sequence: TGTGCCAGCCTAGACGACAGGGGGGATACGCAGTATTTT. Amino acids: CASLDDRGDTQYF. V is TRBV28 and J is TRBJ2-3, with 9 bases aligning to TRBD1. Germline V gene lookup returns CDR1 MDHEN and CDR2 SYDVKM. The CDR3 consists of 13 residues. Trimming took 8 bases from V and 6 from J; bases not matched to a gene: 6.

CDR3 in DNA: TGTGCCAGCTCCCCGGGGACAGGGATAGAGACCCAGTACTTC. It codes for CASSPGTGIETQYF. This chain connects TRBV18 to TRBJ2-5, with 9 bases identical to TRBD1. Unmatched junction bases numbered 6, after V lost 6 bases and J lost 4 bases. The CDR3 consists of 14 residues. Germline values: CDR1 KGHSH, CDR2 LQKENI.

The CDR3 protein is CASSRTGPLTEQYF. CDR3 bases: TGTGCCAGCAGCCGGACAGGGCCCCTTACAGAGCAGTACTTC. The J gene is TRBJ2-7, the V gene TRBV27, with 8 bases that match TRBD1. The junction had 11 bases not matched to a gene; V was cut back by 6 bases and J by 7 bases. Looked up from germline, CDR1 is MNHEY and CDR2 is SMNVEV (reference sequence). The CDR3 is made up of 14 amino acids.

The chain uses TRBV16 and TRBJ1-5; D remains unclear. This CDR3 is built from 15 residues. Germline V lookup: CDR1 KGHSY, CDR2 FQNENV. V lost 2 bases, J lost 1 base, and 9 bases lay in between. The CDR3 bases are TGTGCCAGCAGCCAACGCGGATGGAGCAATCAGCCCCAGCATTTT. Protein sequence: CASSQRGWSNQPQHF.

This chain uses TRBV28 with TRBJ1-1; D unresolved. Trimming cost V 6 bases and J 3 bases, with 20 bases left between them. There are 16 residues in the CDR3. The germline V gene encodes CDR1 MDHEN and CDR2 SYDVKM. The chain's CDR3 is CASSSPWLSPHTEAFF. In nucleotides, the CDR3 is TGTGCCAGCAGCTCCCCATGGCTCTCCCCTCACACTGAAGCTTTCTTT.

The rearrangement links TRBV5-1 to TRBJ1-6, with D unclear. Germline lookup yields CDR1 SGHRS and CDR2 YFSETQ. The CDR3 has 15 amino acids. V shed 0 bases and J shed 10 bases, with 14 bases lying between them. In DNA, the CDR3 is TGCGCCAGCAGCTTGGATCAACCGGGGAGCTCACCCCTCCACTTT. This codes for CASSLDQPGSSPLHF.

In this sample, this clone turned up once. CDR3 bases: TGCGCCAGCAGCTTGGGTCGTAGCGGGACCTCCTCCTACGAGCAGTACTTC. Its protein product is CASSLGRSGTSSYEQYF. The rearrangement joins TRBV5-1 to TRBJ2-7; 8 bases align to TRBD2. Germline CDR1 and CDR2: SGHRS and YFSETQ. This CDR3 is built from 17 residues. The V gene end was trimmed by 0 bases and the J gene end by 0 bases; junction bases not matched to a gene: 8.